The 19 T cell receptor beta chains presented below share a single source sample, sequenced in a study of T-cell reconstitution after alpha-beta-depleted transplantation in children. The antigens for these receptors are not known. Overall study results and limits: Alpha-beta T cells present about two months after transplant were reported to originate from several hundred expanded graft clones.

The authors prepared the TCRbeta library with unique molecular identifiers. TCRdb re-called the PCR reads through MiXCR, storing one row per CDR3 protein. The sample records tens of thousands of distinct CDR3 sequences, around 6% being singletons. Sample: peripheral blood, taken 60 days after TCRalphabeta/CD19-depleted stem cell transplant. The receptors originated from a child under three years old who had a stem cell transplant for acute myeloid leukemia, so the T cells may come from the graft donor.

This clonotype was counted at least ten times. V usage is TRBV27 and J usage is TRBJ2-1; possibly TRBD1 for D (6 bases). Germline V lookup: CDR1 MNHEY, CDR2 SMNVEV (reference sequence). There are 15 residues in the CDR3. V was trimmed by 5 bases and J by 1 base, leaving 12 bases between them. The CDR3 DNA is TGTGCCAGCAGTCCCACAGGGAGTTCCTACAATGAGCAGTTCTTC. Amino acid sequence: CASSPTGSSYNEQFF.

This clonotype came up many times. The CDR3 nucleotides are TGCGCCAGCCAAGAGGTGATGACCAAAAACATTCAGTACTTC. This encodes CASQEVMTKNIQYF. The gene calls are TRBV10-2 and TRBJ2-4; D is uncertain. The germline CDR1 and CDR2 sequences are WSHSY and SAAADI. V shed 8 bases and J shed 2 bases, with 13 bases lying between them. CDR3 size: 14 residues.

This clonotype came up many times. The rearrangement joins TRBV28 to TRBJ1-2; no definite D call. The CDR3 has 14 amino acids. Germline assignment: CDR1 MDHEN and CDR2 SYDVKM. Trimming shortened V by 4 bases and J by 4 bases, and 13 bases separated the two germline ends. The CDR3 sequence: CASSSPGWGYGYTF. CDR3 bases: TGTGCCAGCAGTTCCCCCGGGTGGGGCTATGGCTACACCTTC.

This clonotype was found many times. The chain recombines TRBV4-2 with TRBJ2-3; D call uncertain. This CDR3 is 16 amino acids long. Germline V gives CDR1 LGHNA, CDR2 YNFKEQ. Trimming left V 4 bases short and J 2 bases short, with 16 bases between. As DNA, the CDR3 is TGTGCCAGCAGCCCATCCCCCGGGTTTTCCACAGATACGCAGTATTTT. The encoded protein is CASSPSPGFSTDTQYF.

This clonotype was counted at least ten times. The chain carries TRBV7-9 and TRBJ2-7; no firm D call. V lost 0 bases, J lost 2 bases, and 11 bases lay in between. The CDR3 is 15 residues long. Germline V gene data show CDR1 as SEHNR and CDR2 as FQNEAQ (reference sequence). CDR3 nucleotides: TGTGCCAGCAGCTTAGCGCAGGCAGTAACCTACGAGCAGTACTTC. It translates to CASSLAQAVTYEQYF.

This clonotype was counted many times. The chain recombines TRBV7-9 with TRBJ2-4, with 7 bases matching TRBD1. Germline assignment: CDR1 SEHNR and CDR2 FQNEAQ (reference sequence). Trimming at V came to 5 bases and at J to 6 bases, leaving 1 base not matched to a gene. This CDR3 is built from 12 residues. CDR3 in amino acids: CASSHRGNIQYF. In DNA, the CDR3 is TGTGCCAGCAGCCACAGGGGAAACATTCAGTACTTC.

This clonotype was seen ten or more times. The chain is built from TRBV28 and TRBJ1-1, with TRBD1 matching 7 bases. V dropped 3 bases and J dropped 5; count of bases not matched to a gene: 6. The CDR3 consists of 14 residues. Germline CDR1 is MDHEN and CDR2 is SYDVKM. CDR3 region: CASSFVPGGTEAFF. The CDR3 DNA reads as TGTGCCAGCAGTTTTGTACCAGGGGGGACTGAAGCTTTCTTT.

This clonotype has at least ten counts. This sequence joins TRBV28 and TRBJ2-7; TRBD2 matches 9 bases. CDR1 MDHEN and CDR2 SYDVKM come from the germline V gene. The CDR3 length is 13 residues. The junction had 2 bases not matched to a gene; V was cut back by 5 bases and J by 3 bases. DNA for the CDR3: TGTGCCAGCAGTGTAGCGGGAGTCTACGAGCAGTACTTC. This gives the protein CASSVAGVYEQYF.

CDR3 in amino acids: CASSLPGAFNYGYTF. In DNA, the CDR3 is TGTGCCAGCAGCTTACCAGGGGCTTTCAACTATGGCTACACCTTC. This chain links TRBV7-9 with TRBJ1-2, with D possibly matching TRBD1 (6 bases). The germline gives CDR1 SEHNR, CDR2 FQNEAQ (reference sequence). The V gene lost 2 bases and the J gene lost 2 bases, with 12 bases spanning the gap. This CDR3 is 15 amino acids long.

This clonotype was detected many times. V gene TRBV7-2 combines with J gene TRBJ1-1, with TRBD1 matching 9 bases. Germline CDR1 and CDR2: SGHTA and FQGNSA. Unmatched junction bases numbered 7, after V lost 4 bases and J lost 1 base. The CDR3 covers 16 residues. In nucleotides, the CDR3 is TGTGCCAGCAGCTCCTGGGACAGGGAGGAGAACACTGAAGCTTTCTTT. Amino acids: CASSSWDREENTEAFF.

This clonotype was picked up many times. The chain joins TRBV7-9 to TRBJ2-2, with D possibly matching TRBD1 (6 bases). CDR1 is SEHNR, CDR2 FQNEAQ, per germline (reference sequence). V shed 6 bases and J shed 3 bases, with 14 bases lying between them. This CDR3 is built from 15 residues. The CDR3 loop is CASRTRQVYTGELFF. The CDR3 region has the DNA TGTGCCAGCAGAACCCGACAGGTGTACACCGGGGAGCTGTTTTTT.

This clonotype was seen at least ten times. This chain links TRBV7-9 with TRBJ2-5, with D tentatively TRBD1 (6 bases). The CDR3 spans 15 residues. V lost 3 bases, J lost 1 base, and 12 bases lay in between. Germline CDR1 reads SEHNR; CDR2 reads FQNEAQ (reference sequence). The CDR3 DNA reads as TGTGCCAGCAGCTTTACCACAGGGAGCCAAGAGACCCAGTACTTC. It encodes CASSFTTGSQETQYF.

This clonotype was seen many times. The CDR3 DNA follows: TGTGCCAGCAGCCCTGAAAGAGCCAAAAACATTCAGTACTTC. Residues: CASSPERAKNIQYF. This chain connects TRBV7-6 to TRBJ2-4; D remains ambiguous. V was shortened by 5 bases and J by 0 bases, with 8 bases between the two germline ends. In germline, CDR1 is SGHVS, CDR2 FNYEAQ. The CDR3 length is 14 residues.

This clonotype has a count of ten or more. The gene calls are TRBV27 and TRBJ2-1, with 9 bases identical to TRBD2. The germline CDR1 and CDR2 sequences are MNHEY and SMNVEV (reference sequence). J gave up 10 bases and V 4 bases, and 2 bases lay outside the gene matches. The CDR3 is 12 residues long. CDR3 residues: CASSSGLAEQFF. The CDR3 coding sequence is TGTGCCAGCAGTTCAGGACTAGCGGAGCAGTTCTTC.

There are many counts of this clonotype. The V gene is TRBV28, the J gene TRBJ2-7; D unclear. V was pared by 3 bases and J by 0 bases, with 3 bases between. CDR1 MDHEN and CDR2 SYDVKM come from the germline V gene. The CDR3 runs 12 residues. The CDR3 region has the DNA TGTGCCAGCAGTTTTTACTCCTACGAGCAGTACTTC. Encoded protein: CASSFYSYEQYF.

This rearrangement joins TRBV4-3 to TRBJ2-1; no reliable D call. Trimming stripped 0 bases from V and 0 bases from J, with 6 bases between. There are 15 residues in the CDR3. The germline gives CDR1 LGHNA, CDR2 YSLEER. In DNA, the CDR3 is TGCGCCAGCAGCCAAGATCGGAGCTCCTACAATGAGCAGTTCTTC. The encoded protein is CASSQDRSSYNEQFF.

Many counts were recorded for this clonotype. The V call is TRBV24-1, the J call TRBJ2-3, with D perhaps assigned TRBD1 or TRBD2 (5 bases each). V was pared by 3 bases and J by 2 bases, with 8 bases between. CDR3 length: 14 residues. Germline V gives CDR1 KGHDR, CDR2 SFDVKD. The CDR3 reads CATSDLGVTDTQYF. The CDR3 DNA reads TGTGCCACCAGTGATCTGGGGGTCACAGATACGCAGTATTTT.

This clonotype was recorded many times. The chain uses TRBV27 and TRBJ2-2; TRBD1 aligns across 10 bases. This CDR3 is 15 amino acids long. From germline, CDR1 is MNHEY and CDR2 SMNVEV (reference sequence). V dropped 5 bases and J dropped 9; count of bases not matched to a gene: 9. The CDR3 sequence: CASSRTRDRGRELFF. CDR3 nucleotide sequence: TGTGCCAGCAGTAGGACCCGGGACAGGGGACGGGAGCTGTTTTTT.

Turning to this clonotype: A read error may be the cause here, since a much bigger clone is one base away. The V and J genes are TRBV6-1 and TRBJ2-4, with 8 positions matching TRBD2. The CDR3 length is 14 residues. Germline V gives CDR1 MNHNS, CDR2 SASEGT. The CDR3 sequence: CASSRGGAKNIRYF. The CDR3 DNA reads TGTGCCAGCAGCCGGGGGGGGGCCAAAAACATTCGGTACTTC.